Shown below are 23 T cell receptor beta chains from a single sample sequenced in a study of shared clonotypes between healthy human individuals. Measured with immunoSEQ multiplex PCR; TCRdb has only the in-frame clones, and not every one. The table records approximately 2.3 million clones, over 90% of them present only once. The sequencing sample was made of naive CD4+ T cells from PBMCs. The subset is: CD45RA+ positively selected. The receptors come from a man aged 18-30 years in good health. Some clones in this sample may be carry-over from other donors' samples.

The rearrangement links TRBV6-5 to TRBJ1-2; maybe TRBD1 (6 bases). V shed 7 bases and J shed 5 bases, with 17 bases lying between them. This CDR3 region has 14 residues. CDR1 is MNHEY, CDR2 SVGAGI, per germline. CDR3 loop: CASIPLGGSYGYTF. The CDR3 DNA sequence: TGTGCCAGCATCCCCCTAGGGGGATCGTATGGCTACACCTTC.

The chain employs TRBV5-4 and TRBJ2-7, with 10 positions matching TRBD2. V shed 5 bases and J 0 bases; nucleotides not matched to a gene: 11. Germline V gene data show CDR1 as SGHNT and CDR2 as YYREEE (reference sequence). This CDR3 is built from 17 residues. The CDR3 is CASRQAGGLLSSYEQYF. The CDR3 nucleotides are TGTGCCAGCAGGCAAGCGGGAGGGCTTTTGAGCTCCTACGAGCAGTACTTC.

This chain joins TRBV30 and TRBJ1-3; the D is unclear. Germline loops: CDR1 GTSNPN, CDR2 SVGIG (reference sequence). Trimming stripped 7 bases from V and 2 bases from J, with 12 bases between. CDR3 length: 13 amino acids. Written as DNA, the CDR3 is TGTGCCTCCCCGTCGGGTACTGGAAACACCATATATTTT. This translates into CASPSGTGNTIYF.

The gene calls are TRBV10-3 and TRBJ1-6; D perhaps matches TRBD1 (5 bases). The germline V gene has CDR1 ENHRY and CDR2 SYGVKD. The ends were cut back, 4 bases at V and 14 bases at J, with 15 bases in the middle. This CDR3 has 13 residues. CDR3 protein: CAISAEGSGSLHF. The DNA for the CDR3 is TGTGCCATCAGTGCTGAGGGGTCCGGGTCCCTCCACTTT.

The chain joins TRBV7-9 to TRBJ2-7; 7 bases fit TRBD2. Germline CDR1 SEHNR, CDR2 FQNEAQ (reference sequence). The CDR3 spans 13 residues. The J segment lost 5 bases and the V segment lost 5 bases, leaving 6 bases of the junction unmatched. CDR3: CASSPLGGNEQYF. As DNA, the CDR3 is TGTGCCAGCAGCCCGTTGGGGGGGAACGAGCAGTACTTC.

CDR3 in amino acids: CASSAPGDSLKNIQYF. The DNA for the CDR3 is TGTGCCAGCAGCGCCCCGGGAGACAGTCTCAAAAACATTCAGTACTTC. The V call is TRBV9, the J call TRBJ2-4, with a possible D match to TRBD2 (6 bases). The germline V gene has CDR1 SGDLS and CDR2 YYNGEE. V lost 3 bases, J lost 3 bases, and 16 bases lay in between. The CDR3 contains 16 residues.

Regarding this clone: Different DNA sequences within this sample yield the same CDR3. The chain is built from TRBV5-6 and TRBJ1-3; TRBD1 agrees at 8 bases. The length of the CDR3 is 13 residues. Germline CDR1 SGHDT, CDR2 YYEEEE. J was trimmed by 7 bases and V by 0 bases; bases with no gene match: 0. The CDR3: CASSLGQGNTIYF. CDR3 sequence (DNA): TGTGCCAGCAGCTTGGGACAGGGGAACACCATATATTTT.

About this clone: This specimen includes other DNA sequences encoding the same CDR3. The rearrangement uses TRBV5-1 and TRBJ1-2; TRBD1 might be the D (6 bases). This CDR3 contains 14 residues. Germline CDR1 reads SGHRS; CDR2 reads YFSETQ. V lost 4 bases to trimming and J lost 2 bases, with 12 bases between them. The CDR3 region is CASSPTTGNYGYTF. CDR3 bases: TGCGCCAGCAGCCCGACGACAGGAAACTATGGCTACACCTTC.

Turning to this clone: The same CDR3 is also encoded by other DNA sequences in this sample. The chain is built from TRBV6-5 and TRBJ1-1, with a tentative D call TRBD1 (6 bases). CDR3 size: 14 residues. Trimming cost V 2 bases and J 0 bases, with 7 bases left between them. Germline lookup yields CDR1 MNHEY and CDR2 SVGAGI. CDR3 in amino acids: CASSYGGLNTEAFF. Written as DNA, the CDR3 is TGTGCCAGCAGTTACGGGGGCCTGAACACTGAAGCTTTCTTT.

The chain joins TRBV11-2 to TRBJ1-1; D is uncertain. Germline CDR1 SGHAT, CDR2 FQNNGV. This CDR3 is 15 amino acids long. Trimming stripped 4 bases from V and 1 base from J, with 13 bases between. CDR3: CASSSAPGKNTEAFF. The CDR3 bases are TGTGCCAGCAGCTCCGCCCCGGGGAAGAACACTGAAGCTTTCTTT.

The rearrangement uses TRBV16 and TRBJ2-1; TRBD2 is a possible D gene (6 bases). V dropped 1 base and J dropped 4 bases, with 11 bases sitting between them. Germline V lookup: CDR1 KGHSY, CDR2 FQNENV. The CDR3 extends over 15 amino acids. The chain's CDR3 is CASSQWLAPYNEQFF. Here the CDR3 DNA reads TGTGCCAGCAGCCAATGGCTAGCGCCTTACAATGAGCAGTTCTTC.

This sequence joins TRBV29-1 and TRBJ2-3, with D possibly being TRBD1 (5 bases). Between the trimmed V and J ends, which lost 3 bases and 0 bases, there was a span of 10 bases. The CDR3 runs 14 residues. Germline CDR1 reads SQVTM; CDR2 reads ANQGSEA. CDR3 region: CSVEWAGSTDTQYF. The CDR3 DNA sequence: TGCAGCGTTGAGTGGGCAGGGAGCACAGATACGCAGTATTTT.

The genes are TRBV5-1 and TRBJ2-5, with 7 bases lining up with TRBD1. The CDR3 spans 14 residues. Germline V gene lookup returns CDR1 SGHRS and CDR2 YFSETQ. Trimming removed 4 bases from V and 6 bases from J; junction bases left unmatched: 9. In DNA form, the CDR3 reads TGCGCCAGCAGCCCTGACAGGGAAAAAAAGACCCAGTACTTC. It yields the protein CASSPDREKKTQYF.

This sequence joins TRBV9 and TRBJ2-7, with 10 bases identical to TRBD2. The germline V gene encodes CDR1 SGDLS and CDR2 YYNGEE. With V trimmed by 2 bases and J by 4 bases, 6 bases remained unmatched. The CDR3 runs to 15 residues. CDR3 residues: CASSVSTSGMYEQYF. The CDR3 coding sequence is TGTGCCAGCAGCGTCTCAACTAGCGGGATGTACGAGCAGTACTTC.

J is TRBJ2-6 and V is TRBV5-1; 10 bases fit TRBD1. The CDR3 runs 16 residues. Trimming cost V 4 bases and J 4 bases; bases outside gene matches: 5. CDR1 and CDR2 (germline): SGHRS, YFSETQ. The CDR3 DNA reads TGCGCCAGCAGCCAGACAGGGGGCTCCGGGGCCAACGTCCTGACTTTC. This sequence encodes CASSQTGGSGANVLTF.

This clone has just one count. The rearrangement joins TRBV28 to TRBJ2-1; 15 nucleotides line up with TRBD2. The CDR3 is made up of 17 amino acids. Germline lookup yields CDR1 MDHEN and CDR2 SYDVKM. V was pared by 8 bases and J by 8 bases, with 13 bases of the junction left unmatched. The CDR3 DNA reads TGTGCCAGCGGAGGTATCAGGACTAGCGGGAGGGTGCATGAGCAGTTCTTC. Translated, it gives CASGGIRTSGRVHEQFF.

CDR3 DNA: TGTGCCAGCATAAGGCTAGGAAACTCCTACGAGCAGTACTTC. Translation gives CASIRLGNSYEQYF. The chain has TRBV28 and TRBJ2-7; D unresolved. Germline V gene lookup returns CDR1 MDHEN and CDR2 SYDVKM. Trimming removed 7 bases at V and 0 bases at J, with 13 bases between. The CDR3 totals 14 residues.

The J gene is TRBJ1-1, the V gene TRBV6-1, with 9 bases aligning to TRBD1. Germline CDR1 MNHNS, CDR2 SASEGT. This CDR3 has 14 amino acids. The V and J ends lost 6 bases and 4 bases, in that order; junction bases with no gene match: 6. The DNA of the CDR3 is TGTGCCAGCAGGAGAGGGACAGGGCTCACTGAAGCTTTCTTT. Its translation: CASRRGTGLTEAFF.

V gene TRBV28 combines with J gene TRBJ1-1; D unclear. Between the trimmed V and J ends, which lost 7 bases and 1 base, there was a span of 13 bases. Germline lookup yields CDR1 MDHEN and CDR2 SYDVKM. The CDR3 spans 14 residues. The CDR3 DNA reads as TGTGCCAGCACGGAGCAGGCCCCGAACACTGAAGCTTTCTTT. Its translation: CASTEQAPNTEAFF.

The CDR3, as DNA: TGCGCCAGCAGCCTTGGGGCCAGGGAGGCCGGGGAGCTGTTTTTT. Amino acid sequence: CASSLGAREAGELFF. The V call is TRBV5-1, the J call TRBJ2-2; weak D call: TRBD2 (6 bases). CDR1 is SGHRS and CDR2 is YFSETQ in the germline V gene. V lost 4 bases, J lost 6 bases, and 16 bases lay in between. This CDR3 has 15 amino acids.

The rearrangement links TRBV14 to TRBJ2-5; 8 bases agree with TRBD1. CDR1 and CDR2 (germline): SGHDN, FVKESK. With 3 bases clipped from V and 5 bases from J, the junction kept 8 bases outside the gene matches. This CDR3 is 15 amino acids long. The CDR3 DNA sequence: TGTGCCAGCAGCCACGGACAGGGTAGAATGGAGACCCAGTACTTC. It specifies CASSHGQGRMETQYF.

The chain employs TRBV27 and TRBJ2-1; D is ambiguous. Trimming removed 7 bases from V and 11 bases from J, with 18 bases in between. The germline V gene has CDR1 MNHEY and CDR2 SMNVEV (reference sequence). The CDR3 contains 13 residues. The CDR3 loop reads CASTSPLVGKQFF. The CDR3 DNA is TGTGCCAGCACCTCCCCCCTCGTGGGAAAGCAGTTCTTC.

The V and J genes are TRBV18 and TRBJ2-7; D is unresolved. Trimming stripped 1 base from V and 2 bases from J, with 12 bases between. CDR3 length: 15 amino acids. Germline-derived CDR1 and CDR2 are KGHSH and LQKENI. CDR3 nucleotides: TGTGCCAGCTCACCACGCAGCCTTGAAACCTACGAGCAGTACTTC. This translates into CASSPRSLETYEQYF.